The T cell receptor beta chain described here comes from a study of T cell clonotyping in hematopoietic cell transplantation. Whole-study context: Pretransplant recipient samples were taken after cytoreduction. Study-level results: No sorting was done, leaving CD4 and CD8 contributions mixed. Recipient TCR diversity dropped after transplant; expanded clonotypes rose from day 30 to 180.

The V and J ends lost 1 base and 2 bases, in that order; junction bases with no gene match: 10. Germline V lookup: CDR1 SGHNT, CDR2 YENEEA. The CDR3 is made up of 18 amino acids. In the case of this clone: Its matching antigen is unknown.

Generated by immunoSEQ multiplex PCR, the TCRdb table keeps only in-frame clones and is missing some. The data hold 25,000 to 30,000 clones, with 82% observed a single time. Time point indicated: recipient sample about 28 days before transplant, after cytoreduction. Blood collection times were about day -28 and days 30, 100, 180 posttransplant. This TCR came from a man aged 35 to 55 with acute myeloid leukemia. Some clones in this sample may be carry-over from other donors' samples. The material sequenced was peripheral blood mononuclear cells, taken before stem cell transplant. The chain has TRBV11-3 and TRBJ2-3; 9 bases line up with TRBD2. The CDR3 is CASSLGASGNPPTDTQYF. CDR3 DNA sequence: TGTGCCAGCAGCTTAGGTGCTAGCGGGAACCCCCCCACAGATACGCAGTATTTT.